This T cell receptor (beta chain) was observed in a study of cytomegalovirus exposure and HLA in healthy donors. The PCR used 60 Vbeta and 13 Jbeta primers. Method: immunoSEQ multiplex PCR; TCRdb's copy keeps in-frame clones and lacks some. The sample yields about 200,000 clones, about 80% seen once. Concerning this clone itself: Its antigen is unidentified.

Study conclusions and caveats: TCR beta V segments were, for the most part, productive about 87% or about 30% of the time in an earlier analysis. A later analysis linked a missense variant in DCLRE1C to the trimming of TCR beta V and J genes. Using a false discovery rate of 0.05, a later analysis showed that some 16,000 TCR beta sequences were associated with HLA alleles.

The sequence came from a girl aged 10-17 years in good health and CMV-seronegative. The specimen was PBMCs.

CDR3 DNA: TGCGCCAGCAGCTTCCATAACATCCCGGGACAGGGGGCAGGTGAAGCTTTCTTT. It encodes CASSFHNIPGQGAGEAFF. The chain recombines TRBV5-1 with TRBJ1-1; the match to TRBD1 covers 12 bases. V lost 2 bases to trimming and J lost 7 bases; unmatched junction nucleotides: 15. The CDR3 spans 18 residues. Germline CDR1 SGHRS, CDR2 YFSETQ.